This T cell receptor beta chain was identified in a study of T cell changes during pregnancy in multiple sclerosis. V was trimmed by 0 bases and J by 7 bases, leaving 8 bases between them. The length of the CDR3 is 13 residues. CDR1 is SGHTS, CDR2 YDEGEE, per germline. The assay was immunoSEQ multiplex PCR, and TCRdb's table has in-frame clones only and misses some. Found here are 50,000 to 55,000 clones, around 90% of them singletons; the top ten hold around 0.5%. This clonotype originated in a female donor with multiple sclerosis, enrolled in a pregnancy study. The sequenced sample was CD4+ T cells from peripheral blood mononuclear cells, obtained in the third trimester of pregnancy. The rearrangement joins TRBV5-8 to TRBJ2-1; D ambiguous. In DNA form, the CDR3 reads TGTGCCAGCAGCTTGGGGAGTTCAAATGAGCAGTTCTTC. This sequence encodes CASSLGSSNEQFF.